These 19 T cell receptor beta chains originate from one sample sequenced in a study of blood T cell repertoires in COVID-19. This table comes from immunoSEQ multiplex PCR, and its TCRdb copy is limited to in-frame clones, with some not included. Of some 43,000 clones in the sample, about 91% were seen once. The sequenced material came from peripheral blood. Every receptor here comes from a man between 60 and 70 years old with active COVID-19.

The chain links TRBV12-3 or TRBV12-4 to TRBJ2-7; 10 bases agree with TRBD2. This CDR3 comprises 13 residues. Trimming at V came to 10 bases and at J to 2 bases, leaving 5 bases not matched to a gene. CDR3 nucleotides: TGTGCCACGAACCTAGCGGGAGCCTACGAGCAGTACTTC. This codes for CATNLAGAYEQYF.

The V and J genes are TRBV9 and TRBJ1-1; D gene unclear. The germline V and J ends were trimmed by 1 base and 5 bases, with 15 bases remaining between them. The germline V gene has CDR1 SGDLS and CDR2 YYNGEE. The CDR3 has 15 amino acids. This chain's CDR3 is CASSVRGEGWTEAFF. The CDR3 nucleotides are TGTGCCAGCAGCGTACGTGGGGAGGGTTGGACTGAAGCTTTCTTT.

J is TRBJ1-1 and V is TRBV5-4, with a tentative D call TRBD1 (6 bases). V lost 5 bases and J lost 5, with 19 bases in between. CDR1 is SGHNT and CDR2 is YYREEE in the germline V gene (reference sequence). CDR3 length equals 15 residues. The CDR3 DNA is TGTGCCAGCAGGTCTTCGGGGGGGGCATGGACTGAAGCTTTCTTT. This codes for CASRSSGGAWTEAFF.

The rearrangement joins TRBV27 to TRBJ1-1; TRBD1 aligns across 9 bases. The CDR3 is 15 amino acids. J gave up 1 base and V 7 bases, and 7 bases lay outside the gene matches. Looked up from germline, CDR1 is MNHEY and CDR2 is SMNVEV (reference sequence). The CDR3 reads CASTPDRGRNTEAFF. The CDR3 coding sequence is TGTGCCAGCACCCCGGACAGGGGCCGGAACACTGAAGCTTTCTTT.

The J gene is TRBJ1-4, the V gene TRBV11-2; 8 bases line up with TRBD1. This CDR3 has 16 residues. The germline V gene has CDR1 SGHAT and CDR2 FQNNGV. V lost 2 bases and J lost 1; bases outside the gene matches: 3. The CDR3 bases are TGTGCCAGCAGCTTATGGACAGGGCTAACTAATGAAAAACTGTTTTTT. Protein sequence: CASSLWTGLTNEKLFF.

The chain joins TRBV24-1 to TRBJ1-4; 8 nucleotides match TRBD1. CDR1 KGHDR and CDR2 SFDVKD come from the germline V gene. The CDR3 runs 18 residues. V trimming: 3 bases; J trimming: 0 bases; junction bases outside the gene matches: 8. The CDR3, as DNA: TGTGCCACCAGTGATCCGACAGGGGACGGAGCAACTAATGAAAAACTGTTTTTT. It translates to CATSDPTGDGATNEKLFF.

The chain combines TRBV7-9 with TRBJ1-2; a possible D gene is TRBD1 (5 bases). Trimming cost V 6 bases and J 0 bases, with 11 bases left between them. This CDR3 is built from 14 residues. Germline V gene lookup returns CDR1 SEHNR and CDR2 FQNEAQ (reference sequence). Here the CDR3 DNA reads TGTGCCAGCAGTGGGGGGAAGTCTAACTATGGCTACACCTTC. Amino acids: CASSGGKSNYGYTF.

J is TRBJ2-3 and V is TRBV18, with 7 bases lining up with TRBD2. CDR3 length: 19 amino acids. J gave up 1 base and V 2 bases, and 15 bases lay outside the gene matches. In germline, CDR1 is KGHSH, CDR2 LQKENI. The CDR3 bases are TGTGCCAGCTCACCAATGCCTAGCGGTAGGGTTGGTGGCACAGATACGCAGTATTTT. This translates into CASSPMPSGRVGGTDTQYF.

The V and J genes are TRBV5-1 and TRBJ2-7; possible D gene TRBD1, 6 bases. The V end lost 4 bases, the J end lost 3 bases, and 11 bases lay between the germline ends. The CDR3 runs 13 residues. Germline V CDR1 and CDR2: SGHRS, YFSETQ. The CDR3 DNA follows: TGCGCCAGCAGCATGGGGACAATCTACGAGCAGTACTTC. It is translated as CASSMGTIYEQYF.

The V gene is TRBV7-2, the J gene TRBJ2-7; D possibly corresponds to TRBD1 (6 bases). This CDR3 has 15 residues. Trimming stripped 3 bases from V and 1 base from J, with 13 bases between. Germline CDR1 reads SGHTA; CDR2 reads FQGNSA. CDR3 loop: CASSFRGQLSYEQYF. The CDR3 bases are TGTGCCAGCAGCTTCAGAGGACAGTTATCCTACGAGCAGTACTTC.

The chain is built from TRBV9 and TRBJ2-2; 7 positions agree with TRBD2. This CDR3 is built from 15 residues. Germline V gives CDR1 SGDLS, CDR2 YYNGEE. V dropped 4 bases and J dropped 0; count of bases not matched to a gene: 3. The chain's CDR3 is CASSSTSANTGELFF. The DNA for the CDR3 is TGTGCCAGCAGCTCAACTAGCGCGAACACCGGGGAGCTGTTTTTT.

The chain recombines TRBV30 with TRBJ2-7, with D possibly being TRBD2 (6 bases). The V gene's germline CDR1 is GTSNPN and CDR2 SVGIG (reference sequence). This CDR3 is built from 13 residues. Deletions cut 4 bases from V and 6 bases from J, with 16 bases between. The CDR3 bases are TGTGCCTGGAACCCTACGGGAGTCGGCGAGCAGTACTTC. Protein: CAWNPTGVGEQYF. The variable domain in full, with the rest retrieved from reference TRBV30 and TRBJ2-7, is SQTIHQWPATLVQPVGSPLSLECTVEGTSNPNLYWYRQAAGRGLQLLFYSVGIGQISSEVPQNLSASRPQDRQFILSSKKLLLSDSGFYLCAWNPTGVGEQYFGPGTRLTVT.

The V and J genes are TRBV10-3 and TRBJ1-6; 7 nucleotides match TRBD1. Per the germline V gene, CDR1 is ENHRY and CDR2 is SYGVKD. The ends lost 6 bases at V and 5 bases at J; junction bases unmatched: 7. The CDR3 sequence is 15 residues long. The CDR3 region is CAISDAGTDNSPLHF. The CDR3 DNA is TGTGCCATCAGCGATGCCGGGACAGATAATTCACCCCTCCACTTT.

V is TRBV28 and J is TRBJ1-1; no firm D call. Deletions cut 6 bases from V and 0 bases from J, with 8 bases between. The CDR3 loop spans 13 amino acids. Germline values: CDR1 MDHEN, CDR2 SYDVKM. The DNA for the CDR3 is TGTGCCAGCAGACCAGTGATGAACACTGAAGCTTTCTTT. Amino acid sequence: CASRPVMNTEAFF.

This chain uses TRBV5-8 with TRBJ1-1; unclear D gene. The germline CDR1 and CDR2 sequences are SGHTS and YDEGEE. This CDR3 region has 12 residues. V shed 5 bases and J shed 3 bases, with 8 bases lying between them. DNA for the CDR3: TGTGCCAGCAGTAATACACACACTGAAGCTTTCTTT. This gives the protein CASSNTHTEAFF.

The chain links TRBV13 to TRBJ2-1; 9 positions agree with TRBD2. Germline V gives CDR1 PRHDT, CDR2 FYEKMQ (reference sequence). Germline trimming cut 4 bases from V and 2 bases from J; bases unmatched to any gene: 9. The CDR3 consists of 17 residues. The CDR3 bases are TGTGCCAGCAGCTCTCTCCAGACTAGCGGAGCCTACAATGAGCAGTTCTTC. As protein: CASSSLQTSGAYNEQFF.

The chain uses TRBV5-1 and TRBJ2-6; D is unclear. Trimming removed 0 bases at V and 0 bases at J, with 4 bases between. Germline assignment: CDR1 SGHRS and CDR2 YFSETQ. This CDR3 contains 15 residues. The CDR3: CASSLDGSGANVLTF. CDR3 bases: TGCGCCAGCAGCTTGGACGGCTCTGGGGCCAACGTCCTGACTTTC.

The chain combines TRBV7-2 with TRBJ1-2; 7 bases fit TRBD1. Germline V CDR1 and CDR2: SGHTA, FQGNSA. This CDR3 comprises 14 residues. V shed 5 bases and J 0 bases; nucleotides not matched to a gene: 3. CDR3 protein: CASSLGTANYGYTF. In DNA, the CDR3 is TGTGCCAGCAGCCTGGGGACAGCTAACTATGGCTACACCTTC.

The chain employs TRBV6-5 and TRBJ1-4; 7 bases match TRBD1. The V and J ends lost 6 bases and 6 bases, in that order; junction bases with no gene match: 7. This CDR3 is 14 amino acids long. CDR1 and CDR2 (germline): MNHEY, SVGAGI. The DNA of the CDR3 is TGTGCCAGCAGAACCCGGGACAGAGATGAAAAACTGTTTTTT. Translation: CASRTRDRDEKLFF.